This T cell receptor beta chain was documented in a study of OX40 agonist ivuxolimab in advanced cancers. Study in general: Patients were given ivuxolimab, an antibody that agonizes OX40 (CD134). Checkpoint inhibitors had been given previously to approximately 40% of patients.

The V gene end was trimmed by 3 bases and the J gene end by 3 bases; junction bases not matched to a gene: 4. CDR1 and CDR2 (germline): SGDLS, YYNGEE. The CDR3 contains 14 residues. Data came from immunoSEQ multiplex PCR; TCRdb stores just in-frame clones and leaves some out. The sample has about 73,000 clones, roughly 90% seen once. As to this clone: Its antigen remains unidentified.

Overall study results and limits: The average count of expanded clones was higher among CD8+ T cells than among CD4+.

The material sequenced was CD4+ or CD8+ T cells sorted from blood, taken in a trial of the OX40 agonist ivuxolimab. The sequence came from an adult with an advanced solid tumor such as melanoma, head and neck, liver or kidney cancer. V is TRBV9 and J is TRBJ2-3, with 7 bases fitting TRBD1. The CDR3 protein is CASSEQTGTDTQYF. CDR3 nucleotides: TGTGCCAGCAGCGAACAGACAGGGACAGATACGCAGTATTTT.